These 16 T cell receptor beta chains were all obtained from the same sample, sequenced in a study of graft-versus-host responses after intestinal transplantation. Antigens of these TCRs are unknown. Sequenced by immunoSEQ multiplex PCR; TCRdb stores in-frame clones only, minus some. The table shows some 110,000 clones, with just under 95% occurring only once. Sample: unstimulated CD8+ T cells sorted from spleen or lymph node cells, taken before transplant. The receptors were sampled from a human donor who was the organ donor for an intestinal transplant.

This clone was detected only a few times. CDR3 bases: TGTGCCAGCAGGGGGGGGGTTAGCGTCTCCTACGAGCAGTACTTC. Its translation: CASRGGVSVSYEQYF. The J gene is TRBJ2-7, the V gene TRBV6-1, with 7 positions matching TRBD2. The CDR3 covers 15 residues. The V gene end was trimmed by 6 bases and the J gene end by 0 bases; junction bases not matched to a gene: 8. Germline-derived CDR1 and CDR2 are MNHNS and SASEGT.

The chain recombines TRBV11-2 with TRBJ2-2; no clear D gene. CDR3 length: 12 amino acids. In germline, CDR1 is SGHAT, CDR2 FQNNGV. V was pared by 2 bases and J by 2 bases, with 0 bases between. CDR3 sequence: CASSLNTGELFF. CDR3 sequence (DNA): TGTGCCAGCAGCTTAAACACCGGGGAGCTGTTTTTT. Full variable domain (outside the CDR3, taken from reference TRBV11-2 and TRBJ2-2): EAGVAQSPRYKIIEKRQSVAFWCNPISGHATLYWYQQILGQGPKLLIQFQNNGVVDDSQLPKDRFSAERLKGVDSTLKIQPAKLEDSAVYLCASSLNTGELFFGEGSRLTVL.

V is TRBV30 and J is TRBJ1-1; D is perhaps TRBD1 (5 bases). With 8 bases removed from V and 1 base from J, the gap between germline ends came to 8 bases. The V gene's germline CDR1 is GTSNPN and CDR2 SVGIG (reference sequence). The CDR3 has 11 amino acids. The CDR3 DNA follows: TGTGCCCTGACAGCGAACACTGAAGCTTTCTTT. Encoded protein: CALTANTEAFF.

V usage is TRBV7-9 and J usage is TRBJ2-3, with D unresolved. The CDR3 runs 14 residues. V was shortened by 7 bases and J by 0 bases, with 11 bases between the two germline ends. Germline assignment: CDR1 SEHNR and CDR2 FQNEAQ (reference sequence). The DNA for the CDR3 is TGTGCCAGCATGTCAGAGACTAGCACAGATACGCAGTATTTT. It is translated as CASMSETSTDTQYF.

J is TRBJ2-3 and V is TRBV27, with 9 bases fitting TRBD1. V lost 0 bases and J lost 6; bases outside the gene matches: 1. Germline V gene sequence: CDR1 MNHEY, CDR2 SMNVEV (reference sequence). The CDR3 is 14 amino acids. The CDR3: CASSLSGTGDTQYF. CDR3 sequence (DNA): TGTGCCAGCAGTTTATCCGGGACAGGGGATACGCAGTATTTT.

The chain recombines TRBV9 with TRBJ2-7; 7 bases are a match to TRBD2. The CDR3 loop spans 16 amino acids. Germline trimming cut 0 bases from V and 5 bases from J; bases unmatched to any gene: 11. Germline values: CDR1 SGDLS, CDR2 YYNGEE. The CDR3 sequence is CASSVGNGRSHDEQYF. In nucleotides, the CDR3 is TGTGCCAGCAGCGTAGGAAACGGGAGGTCTCACGACGAGCAGTACTTC. The complete variable domain, with remaining parts taken from reference TRBV9 and TRBJ2-7, reads DSGVTQTPKHLITATGQRVTLRCSPRSGDLSVYWYQQSLDQGLQFLIQYYNGEERAKGNILERFSAQQFPDLHSELNLSSLELGDSALYFCASSVGNGRSHDEQYFGPGTRLTVT.

The rearrangement links TRBV28 to TRBJ2-7; 9 bases fit TRBD1. After removal of 6 bases from V and 2 bases from J, the junction contained 5 bases not matched to a gene. The length of the CDR3 is 14 residues. Germline values: CDR1 MDHEN, CDR2 SYDVKM. The CDR3 spells CASRPTGGPYEQYF. DNA for the CDR3: TGTGCCAGCAGACCTACAGGGGGCCCCTACGAGCAGTACTTC.

This chain links TRBV5-6 with TRBJ2-7; TRBD1 matches at 8 bases. This CDR3 region has 15 residues. Germline CDR1 reads SGHDT; CDR2 reads YYEEEE. The trim removed 0 bases at V and 5 bases at J, leaving 7 bases unmatched. This CDR3 is CASSLAGQGINEQYF. The CDR3 DNA reads TGTGCCAGCAGCTTGGCCGGACAGGGCATTAACGAGCAGTACTTC.

V usage is TRBV20-1 and J usage is TRBJ1-1, with D hard to call. Trimming stripped 6 bases from V and 11 bases from J, with 16 bases between. The length of the CDR3 is 11 residues. CDR1 is DFQATT, CDR2 SNEGSKA, per germline (reference sequence). The CDR3 sequence is CSARTNGYAFF. CDR3 nucleotide sequence: TGCAGTGCACGGACGAACGGTTACGCTTTCTTT.

V gene TRBV19 combines with J gene TRBJ2-7; TRBD1 aligns across 8 bases. The J segment lost 4 bases and the V segment lost 1 base, leaving 0 bases of the junction unmatched. Germline V gene data show CDR1 as LNHDA and CDR2 as SQIVND (reference sequence). CDR3 length: 13 residues. The CDR3 is CASSIGQGYEQYF. The CDR3 nucleotides are TGTGCCAGTAGTATAGGACAGGGGTACGAGCAGTACTTC.

The rearrangement uses TRBV6-1 and TRBJ2-3; D perhaps matches TRBD2 (5 bases). The CDR3 covers 15 residues. Germline V lookup: CDR1 MNHNS, CDR2 SASEGT. Trimming took off 2 bases at V and 2 bases at J, with 11 bases between the two ends. The CDR3 sequence: CASSEFSDFTDTQYF. As DNA, the CDR3 is TGTGCCAGCAGTGAATTCTCGGACTTCACAGATACGCAGTATTTT.

The V and J genes are TRBV27 and TRBJ1-2; 10 nucleotides align to TRBD1. The ends lost 7 bases at V and 4 bases at J; junction bases unmatched: 18. Germline-derived CDR1 and CDR2 are MNHEY and SMNVEV (reference sequence). There are 18 residues in the CDR3. The CDR3 sequence: CASTQVKDRGIVTYGYTF. CDR3 in DNA: TGTGCCAGCACCCAAGTGAAGGACAGGGGGATAGTAACCTATGGCTACACCTTC.

The chain recombines TRBV2 with TRBJ2-5; 12 nucleotides line up with TRBD2. With V trimmed by 1 base and J by 2 bases, 8 bases remained unmatched. The CDR3 is 18 residues long. Germline lookup yields CDR1 SNHLY and CDR2 FYNNEI. The CDR3 sequence is CASSEDLLLAGGQETQYF. In nucleotides, the CDR3 is TGTGCCAGCAGTGAAGACCTTTTACTAGCGGGAGGTCAAGAGACCCAGTACTTC.

The CDR3 loop reads CASSLATSGPDEQFF. The CDR3 region has the DNA TGTGCCAGCAGCTTAGCGACATCAGGGCCGGATGAGCAGTTCTTC. The rearrangement uses TRBV11-2 and TRBJ2-1; the D gene is possibly TRBD1 (5 bases). Germline V lookup: CDR1 SGHAT, CDR2 FQNNGV. There are 15 residues in the CDR3. Between the trimmed V and J ends, which lost 1 base and 8 bases, there was a span of 15 bases.

This chain connects TRBV7-9 to TRBJ2-5; no clear D gene. The CDR3 runs 14 residues. Germline V gene sequence: CDR1 SEHNR, CDR2 FQNEAQ (reference sequence). With 2 bases removed from V and 5 bases from J, the gap between germline ends came to 12 bases. The CDR3 spells CASSLSGVRETQYF. CDR3 nucleotides: TGTGCCAGCAGCTTAAGTGGGGTGCGGGAGACCCAGTACTTC.

The rearrangement joins TRBV19 to TRBJ2-7; D may be TRBD2 (5 bases). The CDR3 spans 13 residues. Between the trimmed V and J ends, which lost 5 bases and 0 bases, there was a span of 8 bases. CDR1 is LNHDA and CDR2 is SQIVND in the germline V gene (reference sequence). Written as DNA, the CDR3 is TGTGCCAGTAGTCTTGGAGGCTCCTACGAGCAGTACTTC. Encoded protein: CASSLGGSYEQYF.